This TCR beta chain comes out of a study of human thymus T cells. Study-wide results and caveats: Both thymic and peripheral blood repertoires showed apparently biased V and J usage.

TCRdb's copy holds only in-frame clones and misses some; the assay was immunoSEQ multiplex PCR. Here the sample spans tens of thousands of clones, approximately 93% being singletons. On this clone: The antigen remains unidentified.

The ends were cut back, 4 bases at V and 6 bases at J, with 13 bases in the middle. The CDR3 length is 13 residues. Germline V CDR1 and CDR2: SGHDN, FVKESK. V is TRBV14 and J is TRBJ2-7, with TRBD1 as a possible D gene (6 bases). Sequences were obtained from blood. The TCR originated in a boy in the first two years of life with a congenital heart defect but otherwise immunologically healthy. This CDR3 reads CASSLQGPSEQYF. CDR3 in DNA: TGTGCCAGCAGCCTACAGGGCCCTAGCGAGCAGTACTTC. Full variable domain (remainder filled in from reference TRBV14 and TRBJ2-7): EAGVTQFPSHSVIEKGQTVTLRCDPISGHDNLYWYRRVMGKEIKFLLHFVKESKQDESGMPNNRFLAERTGGTYSTLKVQPAELEDSGVYFCASSLQGPSEQYFGPGTRLTVT.